This TCR beta chain appears in the sequencing data of a study of cytomegalovirus exposure and HLA in healthy donors. Germline CDR1 SGHRS, CDR2 YFSETQ. With V trimmed by 4 bases and J by 2 bases, 9 bases remained unmatched. This CDR3 region has 15 residues. With 60 Vbeta and 13 Jbeta primers, the PCR was carried out. Using immunoSEQ multiplex PCR, the repertoire was profiled, and TCRdb retains in-frame clones only, with some absent. The sample yields about 210,000 clones, more than 75% seen once. This receptor was obtained from a man aged 35-49 years in good health and CMV-seropositive. Sequenced sample: PBMCs. The chain has TRBV5-1 and TRBJ2-7; 7 positions match TRBD1. The CDR3 reads CASSPWTGAAYEQYF. Here the CDR3 DNA reads TGCGCCAGCAGCCCATGGACAGGAGCAGCCTACGAGCAGTACTTC. Complete variable domain (other parts from reference TRBV5-1 and TRBJ2-7): KAGVTQTPRYLIKTRGQQVTLSCSPISGHRSVSWYQQTPGQGLQFLFEYFSETQRNKGNFPGRFSGRQFSNSRSEMNVSTLELGDSALYLCASSPWTGAAYEQYFGPGTRLTVT.